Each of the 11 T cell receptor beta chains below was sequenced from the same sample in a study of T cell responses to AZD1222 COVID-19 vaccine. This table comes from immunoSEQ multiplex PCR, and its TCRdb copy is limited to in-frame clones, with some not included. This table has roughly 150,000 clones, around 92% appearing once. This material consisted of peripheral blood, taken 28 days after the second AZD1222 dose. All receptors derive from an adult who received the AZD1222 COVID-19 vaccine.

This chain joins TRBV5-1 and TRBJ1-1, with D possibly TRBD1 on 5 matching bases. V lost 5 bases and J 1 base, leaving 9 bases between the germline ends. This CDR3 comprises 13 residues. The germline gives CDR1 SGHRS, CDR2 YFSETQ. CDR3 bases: TGCGCCAGCAGTCGCAGGGCGAACACTGAAGCTTTCTTT. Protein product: CASSRRANTEAFF.

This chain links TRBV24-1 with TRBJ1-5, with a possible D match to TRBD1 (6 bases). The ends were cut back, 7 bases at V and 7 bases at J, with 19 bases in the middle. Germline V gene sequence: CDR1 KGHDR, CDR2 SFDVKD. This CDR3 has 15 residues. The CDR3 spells CATSAGGLSSQPQHF. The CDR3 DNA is TGTGCCACCAGCGCCGGGGGGCTGAGTTCGCAGCCCCAGCATTTT.

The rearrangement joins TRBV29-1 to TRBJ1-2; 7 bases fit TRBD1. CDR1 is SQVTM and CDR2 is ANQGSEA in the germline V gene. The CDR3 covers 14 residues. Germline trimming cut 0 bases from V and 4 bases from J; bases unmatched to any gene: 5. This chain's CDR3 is CSVEETGQAYGYTF. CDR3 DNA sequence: TGCAGCGTTGAAGAGACTGGACAGGCCTATGGCTACACCTTC.

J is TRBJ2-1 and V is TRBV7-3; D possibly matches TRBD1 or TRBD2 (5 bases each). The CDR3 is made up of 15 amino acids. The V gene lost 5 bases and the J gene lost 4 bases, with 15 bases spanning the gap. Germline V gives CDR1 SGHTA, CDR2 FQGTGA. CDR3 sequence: CASSPSGPGYNEQFF. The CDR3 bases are TGTGCCAGCAGCCCCAGCGGTCCAGGGTACAATGAGCAGTTCTTC.

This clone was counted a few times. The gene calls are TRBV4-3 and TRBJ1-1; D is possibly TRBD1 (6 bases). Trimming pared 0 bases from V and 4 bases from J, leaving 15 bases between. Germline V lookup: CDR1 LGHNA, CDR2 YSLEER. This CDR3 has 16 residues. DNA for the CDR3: TGCGCCAGCAGCCAAGATAAGGCCAGGGGAGGCACTGAAGCTTTCTTT. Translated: CASSQDKARGGTEAFF.

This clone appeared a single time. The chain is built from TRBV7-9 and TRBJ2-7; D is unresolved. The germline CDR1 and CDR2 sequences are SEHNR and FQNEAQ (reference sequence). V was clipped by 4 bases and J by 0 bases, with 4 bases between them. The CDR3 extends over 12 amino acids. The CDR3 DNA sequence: TGTGCCAGCAGCTCCCTCTCCTACGAGCAGTACTTC. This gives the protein CASSSLSYEQYF.

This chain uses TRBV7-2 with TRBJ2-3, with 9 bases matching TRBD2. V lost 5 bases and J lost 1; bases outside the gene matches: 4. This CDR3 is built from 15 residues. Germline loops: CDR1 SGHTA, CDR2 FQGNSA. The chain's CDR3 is CASSTGTSRTDTQYF. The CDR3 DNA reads TGTGCCAGCAGCACCGGGACTAGCCGCACAGATACGCAGTATTTT.

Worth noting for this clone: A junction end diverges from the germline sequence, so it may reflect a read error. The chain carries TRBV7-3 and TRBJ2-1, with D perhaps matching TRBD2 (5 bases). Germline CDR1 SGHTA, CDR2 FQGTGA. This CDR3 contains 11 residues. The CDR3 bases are TGTGCCAGCAGCTCGCCGGGATCAAAGGTCTTC. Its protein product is CASSSPGSKVF. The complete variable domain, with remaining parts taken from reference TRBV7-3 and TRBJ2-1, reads GAGVSQTPSNKVTEKGKYVELRCDPISGHTALYWYRQSLGQGPEFLIYFQGTGAADDSGLPNDRFFAVRPEGSVSTLKIQRTERGDSAVYLCASSSPGSKVFGPGTRLTVL.

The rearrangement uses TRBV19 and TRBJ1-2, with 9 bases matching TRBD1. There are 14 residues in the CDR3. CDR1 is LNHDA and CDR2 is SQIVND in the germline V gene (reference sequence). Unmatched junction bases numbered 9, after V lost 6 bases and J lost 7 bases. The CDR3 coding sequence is TGTGCCAGTAGCCCAAGGGACAGGGCTAGTGGCTACACCTTC. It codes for CASSPRDRASGYTF.

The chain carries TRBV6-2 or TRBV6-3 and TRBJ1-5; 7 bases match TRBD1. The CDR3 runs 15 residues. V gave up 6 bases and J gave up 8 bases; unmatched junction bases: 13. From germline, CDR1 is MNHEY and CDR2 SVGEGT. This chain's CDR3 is CASSLQGIAYKPQHF. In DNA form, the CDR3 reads TGTGCCAGCAGCCTACAGGGGATCGCATACAAGCCCCAGCATTTT.

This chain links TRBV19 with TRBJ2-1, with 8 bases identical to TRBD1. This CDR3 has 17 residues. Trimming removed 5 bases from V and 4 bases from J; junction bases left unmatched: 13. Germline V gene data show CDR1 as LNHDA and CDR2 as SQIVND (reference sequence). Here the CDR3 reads CASSRGTGTGYYNEQFF. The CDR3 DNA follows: TGTGCCAGTAGTCGAGGGACCGGGACAGGATATTACAATGAGCAGTTCTTC.